The present entry profiles one T cell receptor (beta chain) with its context. Its antigen is still unknown. This sample is drawn from a study of vaccination effects on CD4 cells after COVID-19. The CDR3 spans 13 residues. The germline CDR1 and CDR2 sequences are MGHRA and YSYEKL. Trimming cost V 4 bases and J 3 bases, with 10 bases left between them. Before sequencing, viral peptide pools were used by the ViraFEST assay to expand antigen-specific CD4+ T cells. Once cultured for 10 days, the cells underwent separation to obtain CD4+ T cells. Vaccine administered to participants consisted of two doses of either BNT162b2 or mRNA-1273. Some clones are missing from TCRdb's copy, which holds only in-frame ones; the method was immunoSEQ multiplex PCR. The sample contains some 70,000 clones, about 80% of which appear only once.

The material was CD4+ T cells from PBMCs cultured with HCoV-229E spike peptides, obtained after COVID-19 vaccination. The sequence derives from a human donor who received a COVID-19 vaccine. The chain links TRBV4-1 to TRBJ2-7, with D perhaps TRBD1 (6 bases). The CDR3 coding sequence is TGCGCCAGCAGCCCGATGACAGGCTACGAGCAGTACGTC. Its protein is CASSPMTGYEQYV.